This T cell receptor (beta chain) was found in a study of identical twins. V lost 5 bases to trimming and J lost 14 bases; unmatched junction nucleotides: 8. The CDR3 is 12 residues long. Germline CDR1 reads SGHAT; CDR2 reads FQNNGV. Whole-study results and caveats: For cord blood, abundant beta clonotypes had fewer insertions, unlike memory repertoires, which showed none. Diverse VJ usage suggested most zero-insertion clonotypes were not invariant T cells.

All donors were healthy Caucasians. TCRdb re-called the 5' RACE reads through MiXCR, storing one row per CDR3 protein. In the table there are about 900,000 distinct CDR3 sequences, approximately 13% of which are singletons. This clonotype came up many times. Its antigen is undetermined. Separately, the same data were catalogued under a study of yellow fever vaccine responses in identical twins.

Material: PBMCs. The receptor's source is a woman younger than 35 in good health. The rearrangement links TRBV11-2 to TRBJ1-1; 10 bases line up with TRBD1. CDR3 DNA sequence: TGTGCCAGCAGCCCGCAAGACAGGGGGCTCTTCTTT. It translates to CASSPQDRGLFF.